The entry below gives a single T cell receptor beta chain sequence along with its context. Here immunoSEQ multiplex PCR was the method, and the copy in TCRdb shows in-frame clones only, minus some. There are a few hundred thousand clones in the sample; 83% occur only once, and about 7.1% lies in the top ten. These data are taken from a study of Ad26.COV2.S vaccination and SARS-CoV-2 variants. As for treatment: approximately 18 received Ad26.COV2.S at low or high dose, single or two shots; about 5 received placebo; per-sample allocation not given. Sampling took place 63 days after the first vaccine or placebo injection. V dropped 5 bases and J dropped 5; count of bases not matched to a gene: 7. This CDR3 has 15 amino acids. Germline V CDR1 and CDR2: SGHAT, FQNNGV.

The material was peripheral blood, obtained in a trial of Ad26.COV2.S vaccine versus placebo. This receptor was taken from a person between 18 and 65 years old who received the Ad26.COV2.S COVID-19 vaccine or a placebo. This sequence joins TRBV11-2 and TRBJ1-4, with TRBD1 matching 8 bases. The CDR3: CASSTLRDRNEKLFF. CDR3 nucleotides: TGTGCCAGCAGCACGCTCCGGGACAGGAATGAAAAACTGTTTTTT.